What follows is one T cell receptor beta chain and its context. Its antigen remains unidentified. The investigators collected lesional scalp punch biopsies and peripheral blood from alopecia areata patients. RNA was isolated and reverse transcribed to cDNA, the sequencing template. Sequencing was performed with immunoSEQ multiplex PCR; in TCRdb, only in-frame clones are kept and a portion is missing. The table includes approximately 150,000 clones, roughly 70% detected once. The data stem from a study of CD8+ T cells in alopecia areata. Study-wide results and caveats: Lesional scalp, especially alopecia totalis/universalis, showed higher clonality than normal scalp. Patients displayed less clarity in TCR sharing than mice, a finding possibly related to HLA.

CDR3 length equals 15 residues. Germline assignment: CDR1 SGHDN and CDR2 FVKESK. V gave up 0 bases and J gave up 8 bases, with 16 bases separating them. This material consisted of CD8+ T cells sorted from blood, taken at week 0. This chain links TRBV14 with TRBJ1-2, with D perhaps matching TRBD1 (5 bases). The clonotype comes from a human donor with alopecia areata. CDR3: CASSQDPGLAIGYTF. The CDR3 nucleotides read TGTGCCAGCAGCCAAGACCCGGGACTAGCTATAGGCTACACCTTC. Variable domain in full (rest from reference TRBV14 and TRBJ1-2): EAGVTQFPSHSVIEKGQTVTLRCDPISGHDNLYWYRRVMGKEIKFLLHFVKESKQDESGMPNNRFLAERTGGTYSTLKVQPAELEDSGVYFCASSQDPGLAIGYTFGSGTRLTVV.